The 21 T cell receptor beta chains presented below share a single source sample, sequenced in a study of T cell responses to AZD1222 COVID-19 vaccine. Method: immunoSEQ multiplex PCR; TCRdb's copy keeps in-frame clones and lacks some. In the table there are tens of thousands of clones, around nine tenths of which are singletons. The specimen was peripheral blood, collected 28 days after the second dose of the MenACWY control vaccine. All receptors derive from an adult who received the MenACWY meningococcal vaccine as a control.

The chain has TRBV2 and TRBJ2-7; D may be TRBD2 (5 bases). The CDR3 covers 15 residues. Germline CDR1 and CDR2: SNHLY and FYNNEI. V lost 6 bases, J lost 6 bases, and 21 bases lay in between. CDR3 loop: CASRVGNLAPREQYF. The CDR3 DNA reads as TGTGCCAGCAGAGTCGGGAACCTCGCCCCCCGCGAGCAGTACTTC.

The J gene is TRBJ1-5, the V gene TRBV12-3 or TRBV12-4; the D gene is possibly TRBD1 (5 bases). This CDR3 region has 13 residues. Trimming shortened V by 6 bases and J by 3 bases, and 9 bases separated the two germline ends. This CDR3 is CASSSGTNQPQHF. The CDR3 DNA is TGTGCCAGCAGCTCAGGGACCAATCAGCCCCAGCATTTT.

This chain uses TRBV20-1 with TRBJ1-2; D is ambiguous. The CDR3 contains 9 residues. The V gene's germline CDR1 is DFQATT and CDR2 SNEGSKA (reference sequence). Deletions cut 6 bases from V and 8 bases from J, with 7 bases between. This CDR3 is CSALGGYTF. For the CDR3, the DNA is TGCAGTGCCTTGGGGGGCTACACCTTC.

The chain couples TRBV5-5 to TRBJ1-2; 8 bases are a match to TRBD1. Germline CDR1 is SGHKS and CDR2 is YYEKEE (reference sequence). There are 14 residues in the CDR3. Losses at the gene ends were 2 bases for V and 8 bases for J; bases not matched to a gene: 8. CDR3 loop: CASSLGQGSGGYTF. For the CDR3, the DNA is TGTGCCAGCAGCTTAGGACAGGGCTCTGGAGGCTACACCTTC.

The chain joins TRBV7-9 to TRBJ2-3; a weak D match, TRBD2 (5 bases). This CDR3 is 14 amino acids long. Trimming shortened V by 1 base and J by 1 base, and 6 bases separated the two germline ends. Germline CDR1 SEHNR, CDR2 FQNEAQ (reference sequence). CDR3 nucleotide sequence: TGTGCCAGCAGCTTAGAGAGGGGCACAGATACGCAGTATTTT. It specifies CASSLERGTDTQYF.

The chain uses TRBV5-1 and TRBJ1-5; a weak D match, TRBD1 (6 bases). V was pared by 0 bases and J by 5 bases, with 12 bases between. In germline, CDR1 is SGHRS, CDR2 YFSETQ. The CDR3 extends over 15 amino acids. The CDR3 loop is CASSLGPEGDQPQHF. The CDR3 DNA is TGCGCCAGCAGCTTGGGGCCCGAGGGGGATCAGCCCCAGCATTTT.

The rearrangement joins TRBV5-8 to TRBJ1-5; 10 nucleotides line up with TRBD1. This CDR3 is 17 amino acids long. The V gene's germline CDR1 is SGHTS and CDR2 YDEGEE. Trimming at V came to 1 base and at J to 4 bases, leaving 8 bases not matched to a gene. The CDR3 nucleotides read TGTGCCAGCAGCTTGCTCGACAGGGGGCGGGAGAATCAGCCCCAGCATTTT. It encodes CASSLLDRGRENQPQHF. Variable domain in full (rest from reference TRBV5-8 and TRBJ1-5): EAGVTQSPTHLIKTRGQQATLRCSPISGHTSVYWYQQALGLGLQFLLWYDEGEERNRGNFPPRFSGRQFPNYSSELNVNALELEDSALYLCASSLLDRGRENQPQHFGDGTRLSIL.

The V call is TRBV9, the J call TRBJ2-1; D gene ambiguous. The CDR3 loop spans 12 amino acids. V lost 3 bases and J lost 8, with 9 bases in between. Germline CDR1 is SGDLS and CDR2 is YYNGEE. DNA for the CDR3: TGTGCCAGCAGCGGGAGAGGTGATGAGCAGTTCTTC. Translating it yields CASSGRGDEQFF.

The chain uses TRBV13 and TRBJ2-3; D is perhaps TRBD1 or TRBD2 (5 bases each). The CDR3 runs 15 residues. The germline gives CDR1 PRHDT, CDR2 FYEKMQ (reference sequence). V was clipped by 1 base and J by 4 bases, with 12 bases between them. The DNA of the CDR3 is TGTGCCAGCAGCTTAGTCCGGGACCAGTCAGATACGCAGTATTTT. Translated, it gives CASSLVRDQSDTQYF.

V gene TRBV28 combines with J gene TRBJ2-5; maybe TRBD1 (5 bases). V was cut by 8 bases and J by 5 bases, with 15 bases left in between. Germline CDR1 is MDHEN and CDR2 is SYDVKM. The CDR3 is 13 amino acids. CDR3 DNA: TGTGCCAGCTCCTCCAGGGCTCGGGAGACCCAGTACTTC. Amino acids: CASSSRARETQYF.

The chain carries TRBV5-6 and TRBJ1-2; tentative D call: TRBD1 (6 bases). Deletions cut 3 bases from V and 8 bases from J, with 11 bases between. The CDR3 spans 12 residues. The germline V gene has CDR1 SGHDT and CDR2 YYEEEE. In DNA, the CDR3 is TGTGCCAGCAGCTCCAGGGGAAAAGGCTACACCTTC. It encodes CASSSRGKGYTF.

This rearrangement joins TRBV12-3 or TRBV12-4 to TRBJ1-5; tentatively, D is TRBD1 (5 bases). The CDR3 is made up of 13 amino acids. With 7 bases removed from V and 3 bases from J, the gap between germline ends came to 10 bases. CDR3 residues: CASKRGSNQPQHF. The CDR3 DNA follows: TGTGCCAGCAAGCGGGGGTCCAATCAGCCCCAGCATTTT.

The rearrangement joins TRBV27 to TRBJ1-2; D ambiguous. Trimming removed 5 bases from V and 7 bases from J, with 11 bases in between. Germline CDR1 MNHEY, CDR2 SMNVEV (reference sequence). The length of the CDR3 is 12 residues. This chain's CDR3 is CASSPGGGGYTF. In nucleotides, the CDR3 is TGTGCCAGCAGTCCTGGCGGTGGTGGCTACACCTTC.

In nucleotides, the CDR3 is TGTGCCAGCAGGGGACGGGGGGGTGAAAAACTGTTTTTT. Its protein product is CASRGRGGEKLFF. The chain uses TRBV6-5 and TRBJ1-4, with D possibly TRBD1 on 5 matching bases. The CDR3 loop spans 13 amino acids. Trimming cost V 6 bases and J 7 bases, with 12 bases left between them. Germline V CDR1 and CDR2: MNHEY, SVGAGI.

Only a few counts were recorded for this clone. The rearrangement links TRBV5-1 to TRBJ2-1, with D possibly being TRBD2 (6 bases). Germline CDR1 is SGHRS and CDR2 is YFSETQ. Trimming cost V 4 bases and J 2 bases, with 13 bases left between them. This CDR3 is built from 15 residues. The DNA for the CDR3 is TGCGCCAGCAGCCGGGCGGGCGGGACCTACAATGAGCAGTTCTTC. This codes for CASSRAGGTYNEQFF. Full variable domain (rest looked up from reference TRBV5-1 and TRBJ2-1): KAGVTQTPRYLIKTRGQQVTLSCSPISGHRSVSWYQQTPGQGLQFLFEYFSETQRNKGNFPGRFSGRQFSNSRSEMNVSTLELGDSALYLCASSRAGGTYNEQFFGPGTRLTVL.

This sequence joins TRBV7-2 and TRBJ2-7; no firm D call. The CDR3 is 14 amino acids. Germline assignment: CDR1 SGHTA and CDR2 FQGNSA. V was trimmed by 5 bases and J by 0 bases, leaving 11 bases between them. This CDR3 is CASSQAVNSYEQYF. CDR3 nucleotides: TGTGCCAGCAGCCAGGCTGTTAACTCCTACGAGCAGTACTTC.

V and J are TRBV28 and TRBJ1-2; D ambiguous. V lost 6 bases, J lost 6 bases, and 17 bases lay in between. Germline values: CDR1 MDHEN, CDR2 SYDVKM. The CDR3 length is 14 residues. CDR3 residues: CASSPLRGPDGYTF. The CDR3 region has the DNA TGTGCCAGCAGCCCACTTCGGGGTCCAGATGGCTACACCTTC.

This chain joins TRBV5-1 and TRBJ2-3; D perhaps matches TRBD2 (6 bases). The V and J ends lost 5 bases and 0 bases respectively, with 13 bases between them. Germline lookup yields CDR1 SGHRS and CDR2 YFSETQ. The CDR3 contains 15 residues. DNA for the CDR3: TGCGCCAGCAGTTCCCTCGGGGGTAGCACAGATACGCAGTATTTT. Translating gives CASSSLGGSTDTQYF.

The chain is built from TRBV10-1 and TRBJ1-1, with 7 bases fitting TRBD1. CDR3 length: 13 amino acids. Losses at the gene ends were 6 bases for V and 3 bases for J; bases not matched to a gene: 4. CDR1 and CDR2 (germline): WNHNN, SYGVQD (reference sequence). CDR3 sequence reads: CASRRQGDTEAFF. CDR3 nucleotides: TGCGCCAGCAGAAGACAGGGCGACACTGAAGCTTTCTTT.

The chain carries TRBV7-2 and TRBJ1-5; 8 bases match TRBD1. This CDR3 contains 15 residues. Germline lookup yields CDR1 SGHTA and CDR2 FQGNSA. With V trimmed by 2 bases and J by 1 base, 1 base remained unmatched. The CDR3 spells CASSLRTGSNQPQHF. The CDR3 coding sequence is TGTGCCAGCAGCTTACGGACAGGGAGCAATCAGCCCCAGCATTTT.

This chain connects TRBV5-4 to TRBJ2-2; tentatively, D is TRBD2 (6 bases). Germline loops: CDR1 SGHNT, CDR2 YYREEE (reference sequence). The CDR3 runs to 16 residues. Trimming removed 1 base from V and 4 bases from J, with 14 bases in between. The CDR3 spells CASSLLGTSSTGELFF. The CDR3 coding sequence is TGTGCCAGCAGCTTGTTGGGGACTTCTTCCACCGGGGAGCTGTTTTTT.